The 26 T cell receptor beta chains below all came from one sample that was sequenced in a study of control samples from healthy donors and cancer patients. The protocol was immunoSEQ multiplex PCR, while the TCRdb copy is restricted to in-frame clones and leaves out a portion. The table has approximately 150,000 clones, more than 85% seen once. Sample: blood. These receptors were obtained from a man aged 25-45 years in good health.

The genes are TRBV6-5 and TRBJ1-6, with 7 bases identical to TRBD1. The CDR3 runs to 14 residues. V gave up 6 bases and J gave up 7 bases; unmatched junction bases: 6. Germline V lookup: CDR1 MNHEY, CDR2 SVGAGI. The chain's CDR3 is CASRYGTENSPLHF. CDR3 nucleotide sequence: TGTGCCAGCAGATACGGGACAGAGAATTCACCCCTCCACTTT.

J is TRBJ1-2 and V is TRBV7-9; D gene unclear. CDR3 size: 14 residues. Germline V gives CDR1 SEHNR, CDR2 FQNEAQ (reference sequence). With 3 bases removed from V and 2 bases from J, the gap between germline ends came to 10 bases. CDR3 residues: CASSFFSDNYGYTF. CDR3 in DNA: TGTGCCAGCAGCTTCTTTTCAGACAACTATGGCTACACCTTC. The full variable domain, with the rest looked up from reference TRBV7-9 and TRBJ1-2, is DTGVSQNPRHKITKRGQNVTFRCDPISEHNRLYWYRQTLGQGPEFLTYFQNEAQLEKSRLLSDRFSAERPKGSFSTLEIQRTEQGDSAMYLCASSFFSDNYGYTFGSGTRLTVV.

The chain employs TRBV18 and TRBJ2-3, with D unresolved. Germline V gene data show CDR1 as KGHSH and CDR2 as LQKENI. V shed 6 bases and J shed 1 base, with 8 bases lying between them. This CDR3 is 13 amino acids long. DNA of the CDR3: TGTGCCAGCTCCGCTAGACGCACAGATACGCAGTATTTT. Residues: CASSARRTDTQYF.

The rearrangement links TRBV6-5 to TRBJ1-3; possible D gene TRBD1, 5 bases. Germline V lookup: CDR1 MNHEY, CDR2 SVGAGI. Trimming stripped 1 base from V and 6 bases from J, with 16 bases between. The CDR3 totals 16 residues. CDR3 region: CASSYFTRLQANTIYF. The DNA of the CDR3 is TGTGCCAGCAGTTACTTCACTCGGTTACAGGCAAACACCATATATTTT.

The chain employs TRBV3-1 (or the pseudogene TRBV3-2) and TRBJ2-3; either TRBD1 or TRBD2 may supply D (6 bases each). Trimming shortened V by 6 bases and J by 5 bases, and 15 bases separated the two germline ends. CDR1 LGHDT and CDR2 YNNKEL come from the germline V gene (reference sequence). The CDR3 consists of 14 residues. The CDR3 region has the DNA TGTGCCAGCAGTCTGTTTCGGGGGCGAGATACGCAGTATTTT. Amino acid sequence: CASSLFRGRDTQYF.

The CDR3 region is CASAYSTDTQYF. CDR3 DNA: TGTGCCAGTGCTTATAGCACAGATACGCAGTATTTT. The V call is TRBV2, the J call TRBJ2-3; no clear D. CDR1 is SNHLY and CDR2 is FYNNEI in the germline V gene. V dropped 9 bases and J dropped 0 bases, with 7 bases sitting between them. CDR3 length: 12 amino acids.

The CDR3 nucleotides are TGTGCCAGCAGCGTAGGGACGACATACTATGGCTACACCTTC. Its protein is CASSVGTTYYGYTF. The V call is TRBV11-2, the J call TRBJ1-2; a possible D gene is TRBD1 (5 bases). V shed 5 bases and J shed 3 bases, with 13 bases lying between them. Germline V CDR1 and CDR2: SGHAT, FQNNGV. CDR3 size: 14 residues.

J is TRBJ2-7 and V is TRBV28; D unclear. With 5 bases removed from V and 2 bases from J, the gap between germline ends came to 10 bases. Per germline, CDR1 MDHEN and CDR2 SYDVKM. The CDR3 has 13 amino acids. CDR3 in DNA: TGTGCCAGCAGTGTAGGGCCGACCTACGAGCAGTACTTC. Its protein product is CASSVGPTYEQYF.

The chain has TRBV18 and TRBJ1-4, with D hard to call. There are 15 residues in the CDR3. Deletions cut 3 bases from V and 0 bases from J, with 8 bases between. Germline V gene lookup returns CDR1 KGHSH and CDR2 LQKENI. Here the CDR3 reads CASSPGNPTNEKLFF. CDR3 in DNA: TGTGCCAGCTCACCGGGGAATCCAACTAATGAAAAACTGTTTTTT.

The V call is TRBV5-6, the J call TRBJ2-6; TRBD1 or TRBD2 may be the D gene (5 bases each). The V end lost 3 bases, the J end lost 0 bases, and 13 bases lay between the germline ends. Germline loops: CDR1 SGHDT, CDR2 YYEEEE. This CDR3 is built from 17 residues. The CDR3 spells CASSSTVGVSGANVLTF. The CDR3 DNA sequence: TGTGCCAGCAGCTCTACGGTGGGGGTCTCTGGGGCCAACGTCCTGACTTTC.

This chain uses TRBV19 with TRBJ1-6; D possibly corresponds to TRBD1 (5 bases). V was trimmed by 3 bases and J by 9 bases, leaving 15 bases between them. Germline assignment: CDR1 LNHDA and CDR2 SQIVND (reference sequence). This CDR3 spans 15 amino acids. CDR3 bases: TGTGCCAGTAGTATCCTCCCCCGCGACAGTTCACCCCTCCACTTT. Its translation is CASSILPRDSSPLHF.

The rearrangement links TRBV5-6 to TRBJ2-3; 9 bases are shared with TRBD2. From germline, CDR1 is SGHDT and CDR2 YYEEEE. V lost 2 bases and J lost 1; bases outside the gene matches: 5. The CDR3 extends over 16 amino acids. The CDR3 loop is CASSLVRGGGTDTQYF. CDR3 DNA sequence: TGTGCCAGCAGCTTAGTGCGGGGGGGCGGCACAGATACGCAGTATTTT. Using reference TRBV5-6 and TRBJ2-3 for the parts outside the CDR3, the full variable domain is DAGVTQSPTHLIKTRGQQVTLRCSPKSGHDTVSWYQQALGQGPQFIFQYYEEEERQRGNFPDRFSGHQFPNYSSELNVNALLLGDSALYLCASSLVRGGGTDTQYFGPGTRLTVL.

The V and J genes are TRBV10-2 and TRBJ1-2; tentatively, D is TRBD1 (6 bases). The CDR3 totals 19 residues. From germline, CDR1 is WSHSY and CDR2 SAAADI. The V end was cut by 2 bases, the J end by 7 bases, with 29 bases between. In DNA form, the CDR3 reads TGCGCCAGCAGTGAGAAAGGGTTTACAGGGAATGAGGGTTCTTTTGGCTACACCTTC. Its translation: CASSEKGFTGNEGSFGYTF.

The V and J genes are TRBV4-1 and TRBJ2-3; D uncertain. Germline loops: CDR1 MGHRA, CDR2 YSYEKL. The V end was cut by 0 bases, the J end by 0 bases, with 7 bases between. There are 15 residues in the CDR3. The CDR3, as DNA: TGCGCCAGCAGCCAAGATGACTGGAGCACAGATACGCAGTATTTT. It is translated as CASSQDDWSTDTQYF.

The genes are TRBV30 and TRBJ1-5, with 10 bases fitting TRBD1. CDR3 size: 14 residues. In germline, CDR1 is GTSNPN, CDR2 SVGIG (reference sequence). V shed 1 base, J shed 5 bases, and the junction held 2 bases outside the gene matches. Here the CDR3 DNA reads TGTGCCTGGAGTGAGGGGACAGGGGATCAGCCCCAGCATTTT. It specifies CAWSEGTGDQPQHF.

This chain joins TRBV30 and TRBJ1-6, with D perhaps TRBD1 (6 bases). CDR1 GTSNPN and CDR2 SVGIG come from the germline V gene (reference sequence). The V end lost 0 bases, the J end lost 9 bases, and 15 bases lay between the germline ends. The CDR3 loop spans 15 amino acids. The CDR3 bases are TGTGCCTGGAGTGTACCCAGCAGGGGTGGTTCACCCCTCCACTTT. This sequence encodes CAWSVPSRGGSPLHF.

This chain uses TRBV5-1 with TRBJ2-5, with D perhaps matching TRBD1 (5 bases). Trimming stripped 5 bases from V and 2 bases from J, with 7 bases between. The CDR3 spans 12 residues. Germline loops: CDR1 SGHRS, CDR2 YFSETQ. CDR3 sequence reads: CASRQAQETQYF. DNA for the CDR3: TGCGCCAGCAGACAGGCTCAAGAGACCCAGTACTTC.

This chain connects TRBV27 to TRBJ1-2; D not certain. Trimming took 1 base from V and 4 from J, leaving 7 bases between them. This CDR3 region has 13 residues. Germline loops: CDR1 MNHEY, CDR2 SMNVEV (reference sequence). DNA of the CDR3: TGTGCCAGCAGTTTATTAGGCAGCTATGGCTACACCTTC. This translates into CASSLLGSYGYTF.

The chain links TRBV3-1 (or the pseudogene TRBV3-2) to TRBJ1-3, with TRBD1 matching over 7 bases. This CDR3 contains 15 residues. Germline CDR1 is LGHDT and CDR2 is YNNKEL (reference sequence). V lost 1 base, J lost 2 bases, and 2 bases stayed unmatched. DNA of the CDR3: TGTGCCAGCAGCCAAGGGACAGGCCCTGGAAACACCATATATTTT. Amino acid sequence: CASSQGTGPGNTIYF.

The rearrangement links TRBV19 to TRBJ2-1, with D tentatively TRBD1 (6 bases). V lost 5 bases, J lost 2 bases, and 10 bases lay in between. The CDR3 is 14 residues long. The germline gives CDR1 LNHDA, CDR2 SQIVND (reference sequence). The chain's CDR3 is CASSLGGPYNEQFF. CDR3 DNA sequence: TGTGCCAGTAGTTTAGGGGGACCCTACAATGAGCAGTTCTTC.

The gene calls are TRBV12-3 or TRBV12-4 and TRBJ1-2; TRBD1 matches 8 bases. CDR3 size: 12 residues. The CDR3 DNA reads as TGTGGGGTTGAAGGACAGGGCGGTGGCTACACCTTC. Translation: CGVEGQGGGYTF.

This CDR3 reads CASRGPGQVAYEQYF. Written as DNA, the CDR3 is TGTGCCAGCAGGGGACCGGGACAGGTAGCGTACGAGCAGTACTTC. The chain links TRBV6-5 to TRBJ2-7; 8 bases match TRBD1. Germline CDR1 is MNHEY and CDR2 is SVGAGI. The CDR3 runs 15 residues. V was clipped by 6 bases and J by 4 bases; unmatched bases: 11.

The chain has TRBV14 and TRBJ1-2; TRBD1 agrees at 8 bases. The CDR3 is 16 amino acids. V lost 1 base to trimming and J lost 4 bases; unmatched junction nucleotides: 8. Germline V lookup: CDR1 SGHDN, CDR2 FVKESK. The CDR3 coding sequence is TGTGCCAGCAGCCAAGGTTGGACAGGGCACCTCTATGGCTACACCTTC. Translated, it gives CASSQGWTGHLYGYTF.

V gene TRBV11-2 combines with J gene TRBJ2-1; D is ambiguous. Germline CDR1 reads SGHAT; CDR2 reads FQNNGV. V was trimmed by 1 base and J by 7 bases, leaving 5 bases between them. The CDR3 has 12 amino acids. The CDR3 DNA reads TGTGCCAGCAGCTTAGTAGGGAATGAGCAGTTCTTC. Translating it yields CASSLVGNEQFF.

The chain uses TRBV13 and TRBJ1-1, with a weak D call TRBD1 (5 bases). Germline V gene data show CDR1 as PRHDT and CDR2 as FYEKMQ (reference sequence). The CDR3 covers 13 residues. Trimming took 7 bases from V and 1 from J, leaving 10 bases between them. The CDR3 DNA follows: TGTGCCAGCAATTGGGACGGGAACACTGAAGCTTTCTTT. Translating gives CASNWDGNTEAFF.

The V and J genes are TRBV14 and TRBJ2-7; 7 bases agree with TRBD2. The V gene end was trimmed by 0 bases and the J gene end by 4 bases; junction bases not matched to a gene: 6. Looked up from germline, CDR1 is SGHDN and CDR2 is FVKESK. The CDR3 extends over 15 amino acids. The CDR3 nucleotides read TGTGCCAGCAGCCAAGATGGGTCGGGGGGATACGAGCAGTACTTC. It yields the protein CASSQDGSGGYEQYF. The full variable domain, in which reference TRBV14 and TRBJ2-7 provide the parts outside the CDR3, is EAGVTQFPSHSVIEKGQTVTLRCDPISGHDNLYWYRRVMGKEIKFLLHFVKESKQDESGMPNNRFLAERTGGTYSTLKVQPAELEDSGVYFCASSQDGSGGYEQYFGPGTRLTVT.